These 18 T cell receptor beta chains originate from one sample sequenced in a study of T cell responses to AZD1222 COVID-19 vaccine. Data came from immunoSEQ multiplex PCR; TCRdb stores just in-frame clones and leaves some out. The table includes about 140,000 clones, about nine tenths detected once. The specimen was peripheral blood, collected 28 days after the second AZD1222 dose. Receptors were obtained from an adult who received the AZD1222 COVID-19 vaccine.

V usage is TRBV10-2 and J usage is TRBJ2-7; TRBD2 matches 9 bases. Germline trimming cut 4 bases from V and 2 bases from J; bases unmatched to any gene: 18. Germline V gene data show CDR1 as WSHSY and CDR2 as SAAADI. This CDR3 has 19 residues. The CDR3 DNA reads as TGCGCCAGCAGTGGGTCCACTAAAGCACGACTAGCGGTGGCCTACGAGCAGTACTTC. Encoded protein: CASSGSTKARLAVAYEQYF.

This chain joins TRBV16 and TRBJ1-2; a weak D match, TRBD1 (5 bases). CDR1 is KGHSY, CDR2 FQNENV, per germline. Trimming removed 1 base from V and 2 bases from J, with 14 bases in between. The CDR3 loop spans 16 amino acids. The CDR3 sequence is CASSQYGQDTNYGYTF. The CDR3 DNA is TGTGCCAGCAGCCAATACGGGCAGGACACGAACTATGGCTACACCTTC.

V gene TRBV5-4 combines with J gene TRBJ2-1, with D possibly TRBD2 on 6 matching bases. Germline CDR1 SGHNT, CDR2 YYREEE (reference sequence). Trimming shortened V by 4 bases and J by 4 bases, and 15 bases separated the two germline ends. CDR3 size: 15 residues. In DNA form, the CDR3 reads TGTGCCAGCAGCCACGCGGGGTGGGCTTACAATGAGCAGTTCTTC. It translates to CASSHAGWAYNEQFF.

The rearrangement uses TRBV24-1 and TRBJ2-1, with 13 bases identical to TRBD2. Per the germline V gene, CDR1 is KGHDR and CDR2 is SFDVKD. After removal of 0 bases from V and 9 bases from J, the junction contained 10 bases not matched to a gene. The CDR3 totals 18 residues. The CDR3 DNA reads as TGTGCCACCAGTGATTTGGGGGTACTAGCGGGAGGGCAAGGTGAGCAGTTCTTC. Protein: CATSDLGVLAGGQGEQFF.

The chain recombines TRBV10-3 with TRBJ2-6; possibly TRBD2 for D (5 bases). Germline lookup yields CDR1 ENHRY and CDR2 SYGVKD. V lost 8 bases and J lost 1, with 9 bases in between. The CDR3 extends over 14 amino acids. The CDR3 reads CAIGRVSGANVLTF. CDR3 coding DNA: TGTGCCATCGGGCGGGTGTCTGGGGCCAACGTCCTGACTTTC.

The V call is TRBV10-3, the J call TRBJ2-3, with 8 bases fitting TRBD1. The germline V gene has CDR1 ENHRY and CDR2 SYGVKD. This CDR3 has 14 residues. Losses at the gene ends were 7 bases for V and 2 bases for J; bases not matched to a gene: 5. CDR3 region: CAINGQGATDTQYF. For the CDR3, the DNA is TGTGCCATCAACGGACAGGGCGCCACAGATACGCAGTATTTT.

The gene calls are TRBV5-1 and TRBJ1-2, with 8 bases matching TRBD1. Germline loops: CDR1 SGHRS, CDR2 YFSETQ. The length of the CDR3 is 15 residues. The V segment lost 0 bases and the J segment 7 bases; nucleotides outside the gene matches: 8. The CDR3 nucleotides read TGCGCCAGCAGCTTGGTTCAGGGGGCAAGTGGTGGCTACACCTTC. This sequence encodes CASSLVQGASGGYTF.

V is TRBV28 and J is TRBJ1-1, with D uncertain. The CDR3 has 12 residues. In germline, CDR1 is MDHEN, CDR2 SYDVKM. V shed 4 bases and J shed 7 bases, with 10 bases lying between them. The CDR3 bases are TGTGCCAGCAGTTCGACTGTGTTTGAAGCTTTCTTT. Translating gives CASSSTVFEAFF.

V is TRBV3-1 (or the pseudogene TRBV3-2) and J is TRBJ1-4, with 9 bases identical to TRBD1. V was clipped by 2 bases and J by 8 bases; unmatched bases: 6. Looked up from germline, CDR1 is LGHDT and CDR2 is YNNKEL (reference sequence). CDR3 size: 15 residues. The CDR3 DNA reads TGTGCCAGCAGCCAAACCGGGACAGGGCGGGAAAAACTGTTTTTT. This gives the protein CASSQTGTGREKLFF.

This clone was observed a single time. V usage is TRBV18 and J usage is TRBJ2-7; possible D gene TRBD2, 5 bases. Germline CDR1 is KGHSH and CDR2 is LQKENI. The germline V and J ends were trimmed by 2 bases and 6 bases, with 14 bases remaining between them. The CDR3 runs 14 residues. CDR3 nucleotide sequence: TGTGCCAGCTCACCAACTCATGGAGGCTCCGAGCAGTACGTC. Protein sequence: CASSPTHGGSEQYV.

The genes are TRBV7-9 and TRBJ1-2, with D maybe TRBD1 (5 bases). The CDR3 is made up of 13 amino acids. Trimming removed 5 bases from V and 4 bases from J, with 11 bases in between. Germline CDR1 is SEHNR and CDR2 is FQNEAQ (reference sequence). The CDR3: CASSVQGFYGYTF. Here the CDR3 DNA reads TGTGCCAGCAGCGTTCAGGGATTCTATGGCTACACCTTC.

For the CDR3, the DNA is TGCAGTGCTAGTGGGGTCGGGGGGACGCAGTATTTT. Translation: CSASGVGGTQYF. This chain links TRBV20-1 with TRBJ2-3, with 7 bases lining up with TRBD2. Germline CDR1 DFQATT, CDR2 SNEGSKA (reference sequence). The CDR3 covers 12 residues. Trimming took 3 bases from V and 9 from J; bases not matched to a gene: 6.

The chain is built from TRBV28 and TRBJ1-6; D uncertain. V lost 6 bases to trimming and J lost 8 bases, with 14 bases between them. The CDR3 spans 14 residues. Germline V gene sequence: CDR1 MDHEN, CDR2 SYDVKM. The CDR3 DNA reads as TGTGCCAGCAGCGCGTCCCTGACCTATTCACCCCTCCACTTT. It yields the protein CASSASLTYSPLHF.

This chain uses TRBV30 with TRBJ1-5, with 7 nucleotides matching TRBD1. Germline loops: CDR1 GTSNPN, CDR2 SVGIG (reference sequence). The CDR3 is 13 residues long. The trim removed 2 bases at V and 6 bases at J, leaving 4 bases unmatched. CDR3 bases: TGTGCCTGGAGTCCGACAGGGAGTCAGCCCCAGCATTTT. As protein: CAWSPTGSQPQHF.

The chain combines TRBV7-2 with TRBJ2-1; 10 bases fit TRBD1. The J segment lost 3 bases and the V segment lost 1 base, leaving 3 bases of the junction unmatched. The CDR3 sequence is 16 residues long. The germline V gene has CDR1 SGHTA and CDR2 FQGNSA. DNA of the CDR3: TGTGCCAGCAGCTTAGGGGGACAGGGGAGCTACAATGAGCAGTTCTTC. Amino acid sequence: CASSLGGQGSYNEQFF. The full variable domain, in which reference TRBV7-2 and TRBJ2-1 provide the parts outside the CDR3, is GAGVSQSPSNKVTEKGKDVELRCDPISGHTALYWYRQSLGQGLEFLIYFQGNSAPDKSGLPSDRFSAERTGGSVSTLTIQRTQQEDSAVYLCASSLGGQGSYNEQFFGPGTRLTVL.

This chain uses TRBV6-5 with TRBJ1-1; 7 nucleotides line up with TRBD1. This CDR3 spans 15 amino acids. Germline loops: CDR1 MNHEY, CDR2 SVGAGI. Losses at the gene ends were 5 bases for V and 0 bases for J; bases not matched to a gene: 6. The CDR3 DNA is TGTGCCAGCAGTACCCCGGACAGGTTGAACACTGAAGCTTTCTTT. Amino acids: CASSTPDRLNTEAFF.

This chain links TRBV3-1 (or the pseudogene TRBV3-2) with TRBJ1-5, with 10 bases lining up with TRBD1. The CDR3 sequence is 16 residues long. Per the germline V gene, CDR1 is LGHDT and CDR2 is YNNKEL (reference sequence). The ends lost 2 bases at V and 9 bases at J; junction bases unmatched: 10. The CDR3 is CASSQSGTGASLPQHF. For the CDR3, the DNA is TGTGCCAGCAGCCAATCAGGGACAGGGGCGTCGCTGCCCCAGCATTTT.

In its sample, this clone was seen once. This sequence joins TRBV5-1 and TRBJ2-2; TRBD1 is a possible D gene (5 bases). The CDR3 sequence is 15 residues long. Trimming removed 3 bases from V and 6 bases from J, with 15 bases in between. Looked up from germline, CDR1 is SGHRS and CDR2 is YFSETQ. CDR3 nucleotide sequence: TGCGCCAGCAGCTCCGTAGCCCAAGGGGCCGGGGAGCTGTTTTTT. This codes for CASSSVAQGAGELFF.